Presented here are 31 T cell receptor beta chains from one specimen sequenced in a study of CD8 T cells in ankylosing spondylitis. Findings and limits, study-wide: The study identified a TCR beta motif of eight highly homologous variants that appeared characteristic of ankylosing spondylitis blood.

In TCRdb, the 5' RACE reads were re-called with MiXCR into one record per CDR3 protein. The data contain just under 550,000 distinct CDR3 sequences, 10% to 15% of them singletons. These receptors have no known antigen. The specimen sequenced was blood, either unsorted or a sorted T cell fraction (not recorded which). The source of these receptors is a male donor with ankylosing spondylitis.

J is TRBJ2-7 and V is TRBV12-3 or TRBV12-4, with a tentative D call TRBD1 (5 bases). V was pared by 6 bases and J by 6 bases, with 12 bases between. The CDR3 runs to 12 residues. The CDR3 DNA is TGTGCCAGCAGCCCAGGGTTGTCCGAGCAGTACTTC. Its translation is CASSPGLSEQYF.

The gene calls are TRBV4-1 and TRBJ2-1; D uncertain. The CDR3 is 13 residues long. Germline values: CDR1 MGHRA, CDR2 YSYEKL. V was trimmed by 4 bases and J by 4 bases, leaving 8 bases between them. CDR3 loop: CASSRSPYNEQFF. The CDR3 coding sequence is TGCGCCAGCAGCCGGAGTCCTTACAATGAGCAGTTCTTC.

This chain joins TRBV7-2 and TRBJ1-4; 8 bases match TRBD1. The germline gives CDR1 SGHTA, CDR2 FQGNSA. With 1 base clipped from V and 4 bases from J, the junction kept 2 bases outside the gene matches. The CDR3 is 15 residues long. The DNA for the CDR3 is TGTGCCAGCAGCTTAGGGGACAGGTTTAATGAAAAACTGTTTTTT. Translating it yields CASSLGDRFNEKLFF.

A few counts support this clonotype. The rearrangement uses TRBV30 and TRBJ1-1, with a possible D match to TRBD1 (5 bases). This CDR3 spans 11 amino acids. V was cut by 4 bases and J by 5 bases, with 8 bases left in between. Germline V CDR1 and CDR2: GTSNPN, SVGIG (reference sequence). The CDR3 spells CAWKGRTEAFF. CDR3 in DNA: TGTGCCTGGAAGGGGAGGACTGAAGCTTTCTTT.

This rearrangement joins TRBV20-1 to TRBJ1-2; tentative D call: TRBD1 (5 bases). The CDR3 contains 15 residues. The germline gives CDR1 DFQATT, CDR2 SNEGSKA (reference sequence). V was pared by 0 bases and J by 4 bases, with 15 bases between. The CDR3 spells CSARDLRGSVYGYTF. In DNA, the CDR3 is TGCAGTGCTAGAGACCTAAGGGGAAGTGTCTATGGCTACACCTTC.

The chain uses TRBV20-1 and TRBJ2-7; D may be TRBD1 (5 bases). The length of the CDR3 is 17 residues. V lost 3 bases and J lost 11, with 32 bases in between. The germline V gene encodes CDR1 DFQATT and CDR2 SNEGSKA (reference sequence). The CDR3 sequence is CSARVQTANFTPLMEYV. The CDR3 bases are TGCAGTGCTAGGGTCCAGACAGCGAACTTTACGCCCTTAATGGAGTACGTC.

The CDR3: CASSLPDSQETQYF. In nucleotides, the CDR3 is TGTGCCAGCAGTTTACCCGACAGTCAAGAGACCCAGTACTTC. The J gene is TRBJ2-5, the V gene TRBV28; tentative D call: TRBD1 (5 bases). V dropped 2 bases and J dropped 2 bases, with 9 bases sitting between them. Per the germline V gene, CDR1 is MDHEN and CDR2 is SYDVKM. This CDR3 has 14 residues.

This clonotype was recorded a few times. This CDR3 is CATSVSGGTDTQYF. The CDR3 DNA reads TGTGCCACCAGTGTCTCGGGAGGAACAGATACGCAGTATTTT. The chain recombines TRBV24-1 with TRBJ2-3; 7 bases fit TRBD2. Germline V gene data show CDR1 as KGHDR and CDR2 as SFDVKD. CDR3 length: 14 amino acids. J was trimmed by 3 bases and V by 5 bases; bases with no gene match: 4.

This chain uses TRBV7-2 with TRBJ1-4; D is possibly TRBD1 (5 bases). The V end lost 5 bases, the J end lost 7 bases, and 14 bases lay between the germline ends. Germline V CDR1 and CDR2: SGHTA, FQGNSA. This CDR3 region has 14 residues. DNA for the CDR3: TGTGCCAGCAGCCCCCGTCGGGGGATTGAAAAACTGTTTTTT. This gives the protein CASSPRRGIEKLFF.

The V call is TRBV7-9, the J call TRBJ2-1; no definite D call. The V gene's germline CDR1 is SEHNR and CDR2 FQNEAQ (reference sequence). The CDR3 is made up of 14 amino acids. The V and J ends lost 5 bases and 0 bases respectively, with 8 bases between them. CDR3 sequence reads: CASSGPSSYNEQFF. Written as DNA, the CDR3 is TGTGCCAGCAGCGGCCCGAGCTCCTACAATGAGCAGTTCTTC.

This clonotype was observed a few times. V and J are TRBV25-1 and TRBJ2-1, with D hard to call. Germline V gene sequence: CDR1 MGHDK, CDR2 SYGVNS. The germline V and J ends were trimmed by 0 bases and 0 bases, with 9 bases remaining between them. The CDR3 consists of 16 residues. The CDR3 sequence: CASSEYRGGSYNEQFF. The CDR3 nucleotides read TGTGCCAGCAGTGAATATAGAGGTGGCTCCTACAATGAGCAGTTCTTC. Filled out from reference TRBV25-1 and TRBJ2-1, the complete variable domain reads EADIYQTPRYLVIGTGKKITLECSQTMGHDKMYWYQQDPGMELHLIHYSYGVNSTEKGDLSSESTVSRIRTEHFPLTLESARPSHTSQYLCASSEYRGGSYNEQFFGPGTRLTVL.

This clonotype was detected only a few times. The V call is TRBV2, the J call TRBJ2-3; either TRBD1 or TRBD2 may supply D (7 bases each). V dropped 6 bases and J dropped 4 bases, with 17 bases sitting between them. This CDR3 comprises 15 residues. The germline CDR1 and CDR2 sequences are SNHLY and FYNNEI. The CDR3 loop is CASSLDREGSDTQYF. As DNA, the CDR3 is TGTGCCAGCAGCCTAGACAGGGAGGGTTCAGATACGCAGTATTTT.

This clonotype was detected a few times. This sequence joins TRBV24-1 and TRBJ2-1, with 7 bases lining up with TRBD2. Germline V CDR1 and CDR2: KGHDR, SFDVKD. The CDR3 contains 15 residues. V lost 3 bases, J lost 9 bases, and 10 bases stayed unmatched. The CDR3 nucleotides read TGTGCCACCAGTGATCCCACGACTAGCAGCCTTGAGCAGTTCTTC. Translation: CATSDPTTSSLEQFF.

This clonotype was detected only a few times. V is TRBV5-6 and J is TRBJ1-1; D possibly corresponds to TRBD1 (5 bases). V gave up 0 bases and J gave up 8 bases, with 11 bases separating them. The CDR3 contains 13 residues. From germline, CDR1 is SGHDT and CDR2 YYEEEE. CDR3 DNA sequence: TGTGCCAGCAGCTTGGAGTCAGGGAAGGAAGCTTTCTTT. It is translated as CASSLESGKEAFF.

The chain is built from TRBV7-9 and TRBJ2-1; a weak D match, TRBD2 (6 bases). The CDR3 covers 14 residues. The germline CDR1 and CDR2 sequences are SEHNR and FQNEAQ (reference sequence). Trimming left V 5 bases short and J 5 bases short, with 13 bases between. The CDR3 DNA reads as TGTGCCAGCAGCCCTTGGACTAAGAACAATGAGCAGTTCTTC. Its translation: CASSPWTKNNEQFF.

This clonotype turned up a few times. This sequence joins TRBV7-2 and TRBJ1-5, with 8 bases that match TRBD1. The germline V gene encodes CDR1 SGHTA and CDR2 FQGNSA. This CDR3 contains 15 residues. The V gene end was trimmed by 3 bases and the J gene end by 1 base; junction bases not matched to a gene: 2. This chain's CDR3 is CASSLGQESNQPQHF. In nucleotides, the CDR3 is TGTGCCAGCAGCTTGGGACAGGAGAGCAATCAGCCCCAGCATTTT.

This rearrangement joins TRBV5-1 to TRBJ2-5, with TRBD2 matching 8 bases. Germline trimming cut 6 bases from V and 0 bases from J; bases unmatched to any gene: 4. This CDR3 spans 14 amino acids. CDR1 is SGHRS and CDR2 is YFSETQ in the germline V gene. The CDR3 is CASTSSGYQETQYF. CDR3 nucleotide sequence: TGCGCCAGCACCTCTAGCGGGTACCAAGAGACCCAGTACTTC.

This clonotype was seen at least ten times. V gene TRBV11-2 combines with J gene TRBJ2-1; D possibly corresponds to TRBD2 (6 bases). Trimming removed 5 bases at V and 5 bases at J, with 10 bases between. This CDR3 is built from 13 residues. The germline gives CDR1 SGHAT, CDR2 FQNNGV. This CDR3 is CASSPGLHNEQFF. The CDR3 DNA reads as TGTGCCAGCAGCCCGGGACTCCACAATGAGCAGTTCTTC. The variable domain in full, completed from reference TRBV11-2 and TRBJ2-1, reads EAGVAQSPRYKIIEKRQSVAFWCNPISGHATLYWYQQILGQGPKLLIQFQNNGVVDDSQLPKDRFSAERLKGVDSTLKIQPAKLEDSAVYLCASSPGLHNEQFFGPGTRLTVL.

The J gene is TRBJ1-1, the V gene TRBV3-1, with D unclear. Deletions cut 5 bases from V and 1 base from J, with 14 bases between. CDR3 length equals 15 residues. From germline, CDR1 is LGHDT and CDR2 YNNKEL (reference sequence). The CDR3 DNA reads as TGTGCCAGCAGCTTGAAGGGCATACCGAACACTGAAGCTTTCTTT. Amino acids: CASSLKGIPNTEAFF. Using reference TRBV3-1 and TRBJ1-1 for the parts outside the CDR3, the full variable domain is DTAVSQTPKYLVTQMGNDKSIKCEQNLGHDTMYWYKQDSKKFLKIMFSYNNKELIINETVPNRFSPKSPDKAHLNLHINSLELGDSAVYFCASSLKGIPNTEAFFGQGTRLTVV.

This clonotype has at least ten counts. The chain uses TRBV7-8 and TRBJ2-2, with 7 bases fitting TRBD2. This CDR3 has 17 amino acids. The germline CDR1 and CDR2 sequences are SGHVS and FQNEAQ. The junction had 10 bases not matched to a gene; V was cut back by 1 base and J by 5 bases. CDR3 in amino acids: CASSLEPRGGQTGELFF. In DNA, the CDR3 is TGTGCCAGCAGCTTAGAGCCCCGGGGAGGGCAAACCGGGGAGCTGTTTTTT.

This clonotype was found a few times. The rearrangement links TRBV5-6 to TRBJ1-2, with TRBD1 identical over 8 bases. The germline gives CDR1 SGHDT, CDR2 YYEEEE. CDR3 length: 13 residues. V was clipped by 2 bases and J by 12 bases; unmatched bases: 9. The CDR3 sequence: CASSFLAQGGNTF. The CDR3 nucleotides read TGTGCCAGCAGCTTTCTTGCACAGGGGGGAAACACCTTC.

This clonotype turned up a few times. This chain links TRBV6-1 with TRBJ2-7; D uncertain. The CDR3 covers 14 residues. Looked up from germline, CDR1 is MNHNS and CDR2 is SASEGT. The ends were cut back, 1 base at V and 3 bases at J, with 10 bases in the middle. The CDR3 nucleotides are TGTGCCAGCAGTGAAGATGCCAGGAACTACGAGCAGTACGTC. Translation gives CASSEDARNYEQYV.

The CDR3: CASTWGARDTDTQYF. The CDR3, as DNA: TGTGCCAGCACCTGGGGGGCTCGAGACACAGATACGCAGTATTTT. The chain joins TRBV7-9 to TRBJ2-3; D may be TRBD1 or TRBD2 (6 bases each). V gave up 7 bases and J gave up 2 bases, with 16 bases separating them. The CDR3 has 15 residues. Germline lookup yields CDR1 SEHNR and CDR2 FQNEAQ (reference sequence).

This clonotype has more than one count but fewer than ten. The chain combines TRBV23-1 with TRBJ1-2, with 7 bases that match TRBD1. TRBV23-1 is flagged as an ORF with uncertain function. The CDR3 has 16 amino acids. V trimming: 4 bases; J trimming: 3 bases; junction bases outside the gene matches: 11. DNA for the CDR3: TGCGCCAGCAGTCCCGCCACCCGGGACAGTCACTATGGCTACACCTTC. Translation gives CASSPATRDSHYGYTF.

The CDR3 here is CSASGAGASYNEQFF. CDR3 nucleotides: TGCAGTGCTAGCGGAGCGGGAGCCTCCTACAATGAGCAGTTCTTC. The chain is built from TRBV20-1 and TRBJ2-1; 8 nucleotides agree with TRBD2. The CDR3 loop spans 15 amino acids. V was clipped by 3 bases and J by 0 bases; unmatched bases: 4. The germline V gene encodes CDR1 DFQATT and CDR2 SNEGSKA (reference sequence).

This clonotype was counted between two and nine times. The chain couples TRBV4-1 to TRBJ1-2; D ambiguous. V dropped 4 bases and J dropped 7 bases, with 7 bases sitting between them. The CDR3 loop spans 11 amino acids. The V gene's germline CDR1 is MGHRA and CDR2 YSYEKL. CDR3 loop: CASSPASGYTF. The CDR3 DNA is TGCGCCAGCAGCCCCGCAAGTGGCTACACCTTC.

This clonotype came up a few times. This rearrangement joins TRBV7-9 to TRBJ2-1; D is undetermined. Trimming pared 5 bases from V and 8 bases from J, leaving 13 bases between. From germline, CDR1 is SEHNR and CDR2 FQNEAQ (reference sequence). This CDR3 is 13 amino acids long. CDR3 in DNA: TGTGCCAGCAGCCCCCTCTTACTGGATGAGCAGTTCTTC. Amino acid sequence: CASSPLLLDEQFF.

The V call is TRBV4-1, the J call TRBJ1-4; D is unresolved. Trimming pared 4 bases from V and 8 bases from J, leaving 11 bases between. The CDR3 is 13 residues long. CDR1 is MGHRA, CDR2 YSYEKL, per germline. The DNA of the CDR3 is TGCGCCAGCAGCCGACTAGGGTGGGAAAAACTGTTTTTT. Its protein product is CASSRLGWEKLFF.

This clonotype was picked up a small number of times. This rearrangement joins TRBV5-4 to TRBJ2-5, with a tentative D call TRBD2 (6 bases). The CDR3 is 15 residues long. Per the germline V gene, CDR1 is SGHNT and CDR2 is YYREEE (reference sequence). V was shortened by 0 bases and J by 5 bases, with 14 bases between the two germline ends. In DNA form, the CDR3 reads TGTGCCAGCAGCTTGGGGACGGGAGTAATGGAGACCCAGTACTTC. This codes for CASSLGTGVMETQYF.

The gene calls are TRBV11-3 and TRBJ1-1; 7 bases fit TRBD1. The CDR3 is 15 amino acids. The junction had 6 bases not matched to a gene; V was cut back by 1 base and J by 4 bases. Germline V gene sequence: CDR1 SGHNT, CDR2 YENEEA. For the CDR3, the DNA is TGTGCCAGCAGCTTAGGGGAGGGGGCAGGCACTGAAGCTTTCTTT. It is translated as CASSLGEGAGTEAFF.

The J gene is TRBJ2-1, the V gene TRBV11-3, with a weak D call TRBD1 (5 bases). V lost 7 bases, J lost 6 bases, and 16 bases lay in between. Germline V CDR1 and CDR2: SGHNT, YENEEA. CDR3 length equals 14 residues. The CDR3 is CASIPDRLGNEQFF. The CDR3 nucleotides read TGTGCCAGCATCCCCGACAGACTTGGCAATGAGCAGTTCTTC.